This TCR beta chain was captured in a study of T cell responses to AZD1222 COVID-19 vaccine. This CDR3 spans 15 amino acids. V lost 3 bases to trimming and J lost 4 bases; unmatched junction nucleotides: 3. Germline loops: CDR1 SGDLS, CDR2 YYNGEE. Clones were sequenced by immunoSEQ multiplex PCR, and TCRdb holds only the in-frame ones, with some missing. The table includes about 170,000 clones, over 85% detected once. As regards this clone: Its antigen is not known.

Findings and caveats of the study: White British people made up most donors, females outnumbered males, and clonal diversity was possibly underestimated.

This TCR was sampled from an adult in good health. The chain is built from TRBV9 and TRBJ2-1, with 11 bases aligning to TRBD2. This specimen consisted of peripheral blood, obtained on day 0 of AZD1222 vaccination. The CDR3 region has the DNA TGTGCCAGCAGCGCCACTAGCGGGAGTTACAATGAGCAGTTCTTC. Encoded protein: CASSATSGSYNEQFF.